The sequence of this T cell receptor (beta chain) was determined in a study of PD-1 blockade in classical Hodgkin lymphoma (dated by TCRdb to the early 2020s). Regarding the study in general: Nivolumab dosing was 3 mg/kg intravenously every 2 weeks, continuing until either disease progression or unacceptable toxicity. A peripheral blood immune signature of response to PD-1 blockade in classical Hodgkin lymphoma was defined using TCR beta sequencing and CyTOF.

Concerning this clone itself: No antigen is known for it. No clone much larger than this one lies a single base away; base qualities are absent.

Genomic DNA was extracted with the Qiagen DNeasy kit from unsorted PBMCs and from negatively selected CD4+ and CD8+ fractions. TCR beta CDR3 regions were amplified by immunoSEQ multiplex PCR using primers annealing to V and J segments. A synthetic immune receptor repertoire was used to minimize amplification bias, and any residual bias was removed computationally once sequencing was done. The published analysis was carried out like this. Custom Python scripts were used to quantify repertoire diversity as the Shannon entropy index. Unsorted, CD4+ and CD8+ repertoires were analyzed separately, except for combined analyses in which CD4+ and CD8+ sequences were merged in silico. Clonal expansion was defined as at least a 2-fold frequency increase after treatment relative to C1D1, with a pseudocount of 0.5 for undetected baseline clones. Singleton clones were defined as clones with 0 or 1 copy at C1D1, and non-singleton clones were defined as clones with 2 or more copies. Clones expanded in unsorted samples were labelled as CD4+, CD8+ or unknown by matching protein sequences in sorted samples from the same patient. Diversity changes from C1D1 to C4D1 were tested in paired samples using Wilcoxon tests. This is the immuneACCESS table as TCRdb keeps it, with only in-frame sequences that have V and J called. A part of the clones is gone; compared with another copy, unresolved V genes explain less than half, and the rest is unexplained. That table gives V, J and clone size, and the DNA gave D and trimming. Across this sample there are about 46,000 clones, with about three quarters seen only once. The biggest ten clones account for approximately 11% of the sample.

Paper-wide results and their limitations: CD4+ but not CD8+ TCR diversity rose significantly by C4D1 (p=0.0027 vs p=0.16), most apparent in complete responders (p=0.02). Lower diversity was seen in patients whose nivolumab began less than 1 year after ASCT, and these patients were left out of later analyses so that immune reconstitution would not confound the results. Trial patients achieving complete response had baseline diversity similar to newly diagnosed patients, whereas partial responders and progressors had significantly lower diversity. The study was limited to a single clinical trial cohort, and causes of repertoire differences, possibly disease activity or prior therapy, remained undefined. Baseline TCR diversity was reported to be lower in newly diagnosed patients than in healthy donors, and even lower in relapsed/refractory patients.

CDR1 and CDR2 are drawn from the germline V gene: SGDLS, YYNGEE. The CDR3 goes from the cysteine to the phenylalanine over 15 residues. Only the CDR3 region is kept as DNA, spanning 45 bases read in frame from base 1. The V end gives up 4 bases and the J end 10 bases, leaving 13 bases in the junction not matched to a gene. The time point label, read with the paper, signifies: cycle 1 day 1 (C1D1), immediately before nivolumab initiation. Every trial patient had relapsed after autologous stem cell transplantation, and cohorts A, B and C differed in prior brentuximab vedotin exposure. A total of more than 55 patients with relapsed/refractory classical Hodgkin lymphoma made up the trial cohort, and each patient's best overall response was complete response, partial response or progressive disease. In the multi-cohort phase II CheckMate 205 trial, trial patients received single-agent nivolumab. An independent review committee assessed best overall response using the 2007 International Working Group response criteria. Trial PBMCs were collected just before the start of nivolumab (C1D1) and during therapy at cycle 2 day 1 and cycle 4 day 1. Peripheral blood was collected in 8 mL Vacutainer Cell Preparation Tubes, from which PBMCs were isolated by centrifugation and then cryopreserved.

The sequence joins TRBV9 to TRBJ2-1, with TRBD2 identical over 8 junction bases. The TCR was taken from a human donor with classical Hodgkin lymphoma. The sequencing used peripheral blood mononuclear cells (PBMCs), collected at baseline. The nucleotides read TGTGCCAGCAGCCTTGGGACTAGTGGGCGGGAGGAGCAGTTCTTC. Its protein product is CASSLGTSGREEQFF.